Each of the 7 T cell receptor beta chains below was sequenced from the same sample in a study of cytomegalovirus exposure and HLA in healthy donors. The assay was immunoSEQ multiplex PCR, and TCRdb's table has in-frame clones only and misses some. The top ten clones hold over 4% of a sample with under 200,000 clones, roughly 89% of them seen once. The specimen was PBMCs. The receptor set was obtained from a young man in good health and CMV-seropositive.

The rearrangement uses TRBV7-9 and TRBJ1-1; 7 bases are shared with TRBD1. The CDR3 sequence is 15 residues long. Per germline, CDR1 SEHNR and CDR2 FQNEAQ (reference sequence). V trimming: 1 base; J trimming: 0 bases; junction bases outside the gene matches: 2. The CDR3 DNA reads as TGTGCCAGCAGCTTAGGGGACAGAGTGAACACTGAAGCTTTCTTT. Translating gives CASSLGDRVNTEAFF.

This chain uses TRBV29-1 with TRBJ2-3, with 12 bases identical to TRBD2. This CDR3 is 17 amino acids long. V shed 0 bases, J shed 6 bases, and the junction held 10 bases outside the gene matches. In germline, CDR1 is SQVTM, CDR2 ANQGSEA. The CDR3 region has the DNA TGCAGCGTTGAAGATGGGAAGACTAGCGGGAGTTTGGATACGCAGTATTTT. Protein sequence: CSVEDGKTSGSLDTQYF.

The rearrangement uses TRBV28 and TRBJ2-7, with TRBD2 identical over 11 bases. Germline values: CDR1 MDHEN, CDR2 SYDVKM. The CDR3 is 15 residues long. V shed 6 bases and J 0 bases; nucleotides not matched to a gene: 4. The CDR3 nucleotides are TGTGCCAGCAGACCCACTAGCGGGAGCTCCTACGAGCAGTACTTC. It encodes CASRPTSGSSYEQYF. The full variable domain, its missing parts supplied by reference TRBV28 and TRBJ2-7, is DVKVTQSSRYLVKRTGEKVFLECVQDMDHENMFWYRQDPGLGLRLIYFSYDVKMKEKGDIPEGYSVSREKKERFSLILESASTNQTSMYLCASRPTSGSSYEQYFGPGTRLTVT.

The gene calls are TRBV4-1 and TRBJ2-7; unclear D gene. The CDR3 sequence is 14 residues long. The germline V gene has CDR1 MGHRA and CDR2 YSYEKL. V shed 1 base and J shed 1 base, with 8 bases lying between them. The chain's CDR3 is CASSQGYESYEQYF. In nucleotides, the CDR3 is TGCGCCAGCAGCCAAGGTTACGAGTCCTACGAGCAGTACTTC.

The rearrangement uses TRBV9 and TRBJ2-3; TRBD1 might be the D (6 bases). Germline CDR1 is SGDLS and CDR2 is YYNGEE. This CDR3 has 14 residues. Between the trimmed V and J ends, which lost 3 bases and 6 bases, there was a span of 14 bases. For the CDR3, the DNA is TGTGCCAGCAGCGCCCAGGGGCCCGGGGATACGCAGTATTTT. The encoded protein is CASSAQGPGDTQYF.

J is TRBJ1-2 and V is TRBV7-2, with D possibly matching TRBD1 (6 bases). The germline CDR1 and CDR2 sequences are SGHTA and FQGNSA. This CDR3 spans 14 amino acids. V lost 5 bases and J 2 bases, leaving 12 bases between the germline ends. The CDR3 protein is CASSHPTGNYGYTF. DNA for the CDR3: TGTGCCAGCAGCCACCCAACAGGGAACTATGGCTACACCTTC.

The rearrangement uses TRBV7-3 and TRBJ2-7, with a weak D call TRBD2 (6 bases). CDR3 length: 13 amino acids. CDR1 and CDR2 (germline): SGHTA, FQGTGA. The V end lost 2 bases, the J end lost 5 bases, and 10 bases lay between the germline ends. CDR3 residues: CASSLGGGNEQYF. CDR3 DNA: TGTGCCAGCAGCTTAGGCGGCGGGAACGAGCAGTACTTC.